The 11 T cell receptor beta chains listed next were all sequenced from one sample in a study of blood T cell repertoires in COVID-19. Sequencing was performed with immunoSEQ multiplex PCR; in TCRdb, only in-frame clones are kept and a portion is missing. The sample has about 230,000 clones; approximately 85% are singletons. Sequences were obtained from peripheral blood. These receptors were collected from a man aged 40-55 years with acute or convalescent COVID-19.

The chain uses TRBV11-3 and TRBJ2-7; the D gene is possibly TRBD1 (6 bases). The CDR3 spans 13 residues. Germline lookup yields CDR1 SGHNT and CDR2 YENEEA. V was shortened by 1 base and J by 4 bases, with 8 bases between the two germline ends. CDR3 nucleotides: TGTGCCAGCAGCTTAGGGGGGCAATACGAGCAGTACTTC. Protein sequence: CASSLGGQYEQYF.

This rearrangement joins TRBV27 to TRBJ1-6, with D hard to call. Germline loops: CDR1 MNHEY, CDR2 SMNVEV (reference sequence). The ends were cut back, 1 base at V and 11 bases at J, with 12 bases in the middle. The CDR3 runs 14 residues. CDR3 sequence reads: CASSLYGVGAPLHF. The CDR3 DNA is TGTGCCAGCAGTTTATACGGGGTTGGGGCACCCCTCCACTTT.

In this sample, this clone turned up a few times. V usage is TRBV30 and J usage is TRBJ1-5; no definite D call. With 2 bases removed from V and 1 base from J, the gap between germline ends came to 6 bases. Germline CDR1 GTSNPN, CDR2 SVGIG (reference sequence). CDR3 size: 13 residues. CDR3 in DNA: TGTGCCTGGAGTACGCGGAGCAATCAGCCCCAGCATTTT. Amino acids: CAWSTRSNQPQHF. The full variable domain, completed using reference TRBV30 and TRBJ1-5, is SQTIHQWPATLVQPVGSPLSLECTVEGTSNPNLYWYRQAAGRGLQLLFYSVGIGQISSEVPQNLSASRPQDRQFILSSKKLLLSDSGFYLCAWSTRSNQPQHFGDGTRLSIL.

The chain recombines TRBV7-8 with TRBJ1-3, with D perhaps matching TRBD1 (6 bases). The germline V gene encodes CDR1 SGHVS and CDR2 FQNEAQ. The CDR3 extends over 16 amino acids. Trimming removed 3 bases from V and 0 bases from J, with 12 bases in between. CDR3 DNA: TGTGCCAGCAGCTTTGGGGGGGGCTTCTCTGGAAACACCATATATTTT. Amino acids: CASSFGGGFSGNTIYF.

This chain links TRBV12-3 or TRBV12-4 with TRBJ2-7; D remains ambiguous. Trimming shortened V by 5 bases and J by 4 bases, and 9 bases separated the two germline ends. The CDR3 contains 12 residues. CDR3 sequence reads: CASSRLEYEQYF. CDR3 sequence (DNA): TGTGCCAGCAGTCGACTTGAATACGAGCAGTACTTC.

This chain joins TRBV18 and TRBJ2-7; D possibly corresponds to TRBD1 (6 bases). The length of the CDR3 is 14 residues. The ends were cut back, 6 bases at V and 3 bases at J, with 15 bases in the middle. Germline CDR1 reads KGHSH; CDR2 reads LQKENI. The CDR3 bases are TGTGCCAGCTCCCAGGGGACACCTAGCTACGAGCAGTACTTC. Amino acid sequence: CASSQGTPSYEQYF.

The rearrangement links TRBV7-9 to TRBJ2-2; D is uncertain. Germline V CDR1 and CDR2: SEHNR, FQNEAQ (reference sequence). Trimming took off 5 bases at V and 4 bases at J, with 11 bases between the two ends. The CDR3 runs to 14 residues. As DNA, the CDR3 is TGTGCCAGCAGCCAACAAGAAATCACCGGGGAGCTGTTTTTT. Translating it yields CASSQQEITGELFF.

This chain links TRBV27 with TRBJ1-2; 7 bases map to TRBD1. There are 14 residues in the CDR3. The V gene end was trimmed by 3 bases and the J gene end by 1 base; junction bases not matched to a gene: 2. Looked up from germline, CDR1 is MNHEY and CDR2 is SMNVEV (reference sequence). The CDR3 spells CASSFSGGNYGYTF. CDR3 nucleotides: TGTGCCAGCAGTTTTTCAGGGGGTAACTATGGCTACACCTTC.

This clone appeared once. The chain combines TRBV2 with TRBJ2-7, with 9 bases identical to TRBD1. This CDR3 spans 13 amino acids. V lost 6 bases to trimming and J lost 5 bases; unmatched junction nucleotides: 5. Germline V gene lookup returns CDR1 SNHLY and CDR2 FYNNEI. The CDR3 here is CASRYRGQNEQYF. For the CDR3, the DNA is TGTGCCAGCAGATACAGGGGGCAAAACGAGCAGTACTTC.

The V and J genes are TRBV5-6 and TRBJ1-2; D is undetermined. V lost 1 base and J lost 6, with 10 bases in between. CDR1 and CDR2 (germline): SGHDT, YYEEEE. The CDR3 consists of 13 residues. The CDR3 here is CASSLPGVNGYTF. DNA for the CDR3: TGTGCCAGCAGCTTGCCCGGGGTGAATGGCTACACCTTC. Full variable domain (remainder filled in from reference TRBV5-6 and TRBJ1-2): DAGVTQSPTHLIKTRGQQVTLRCSPKSGHDTVSWYQQALGQGPQFIFQYYEEEERQRGNFPDRFSGHQFPNYSSELNVNALLLGDSALYLCASSLPGVNGYTFGSGTRLTVV.

This chain uses TRBV6-5 with TRBJ1-2; TRBD1 aligns across 7 bases. The CDR3 sequence is 13 residues long. CDR1 MNHEY and CDR2 SVGAGI come from the germline V gene. Trimming took 2 bases from V and 7 from J; bases not matched to a gene: 4. The CDR3: CASSYLGQLGYTF. CDR3 nucleotide sequence: TGTGCCAGCAGTTACCTGGGACAGCTTGGCTACACCTTC.